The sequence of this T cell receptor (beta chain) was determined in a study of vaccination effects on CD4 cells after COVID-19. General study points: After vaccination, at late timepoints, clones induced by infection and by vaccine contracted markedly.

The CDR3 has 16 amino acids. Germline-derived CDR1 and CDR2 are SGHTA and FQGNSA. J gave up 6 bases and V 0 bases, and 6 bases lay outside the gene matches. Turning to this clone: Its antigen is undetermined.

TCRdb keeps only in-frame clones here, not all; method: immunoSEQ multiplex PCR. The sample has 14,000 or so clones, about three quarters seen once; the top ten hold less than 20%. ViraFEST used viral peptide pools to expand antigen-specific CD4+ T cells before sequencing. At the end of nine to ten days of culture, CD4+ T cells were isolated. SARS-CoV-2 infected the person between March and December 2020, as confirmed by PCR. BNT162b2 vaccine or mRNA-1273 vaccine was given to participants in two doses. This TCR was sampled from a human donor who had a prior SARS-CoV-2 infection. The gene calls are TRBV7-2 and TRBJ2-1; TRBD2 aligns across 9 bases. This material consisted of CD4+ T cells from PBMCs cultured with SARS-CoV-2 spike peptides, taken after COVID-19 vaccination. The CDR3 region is CASSLAGGGAPNEQFF. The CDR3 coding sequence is TGTGCCAGCAGCTTAGCAGGCGGGGGGGCCCCCAATGAGCAGTTCTTC.